Detailed here is one T cell receptor (beta chain). Its antigen is not identified. This entry belongs to a study of radiation and T cells in renal cell carcinoma. Study-wide results and limits: Pretreatment tumor biopsies were lacking, so baseline clonotypes are unknown. Top tumor clonotypes rose in blood 2 weeks post-radiation, then contracted.

Time point indicated: blood 4 weeks post-SBRT, at nephrectomy. Treatment here: 15 Gy SBRT to primary tumor, nephrectomy 4 weeks later. Nephrectomy followed 15 Gy stereotactic body radiation by 4 weeks. Radiation-treated patients gave blood at baseline, week 2 and week 4. V gave up 4 bases and J gave up 2 bases, with 11 bases separating them. This CDR3 is built from 14 residues. Germline CDR1 SNHLY, CDR2 FYNNEI. Profiling relied on immunoSEQ multiplex PCR, and the TCRdb table lists in-frame clones only, not all of them. The top ten clones hold less than 20% of a sample with around 140,000 clones, approximately 86% of them seen once.

This specimen was blood, taken from a patient whose treatment included radiotherapy and nephrectomy. The rearrangement links TRBV2 to TRBJ1-2; maybe TRBD1 (5 bases). The clonotype was recovered from a woman in her 50s with renal cell carcinoma. The CDR3 protein is CASSVWGDNYGYTF. Written as DNA, the CDR3 is TGTGCCAGCAGTGTTTGGGGGGACAACTATGGCTACACCTTC.